Below are 10 T cell receptor beta chains sequenced from a single sample in a study of T cells after yellow fever vaccination. TCRdb reanalysed the 5' RACE reads using MiXCR and keeps one entry per CDR3 protein. Of some 400,000 distinct CDR3 sequences in the sample, 6.2% were seen once. Sequenced material: PBMCs, taken 5 days after the yellow fever booster vaccination. Source of these receptors: a man aged 25-45 years who received the YFV17D yellow fever vaccine.

This clonotype was observed at least ten times. CDR3 protein: CASSPWGAGEQFF. The CDR3 DNA reads TGTGCCAGCAGCCCTTGGGGTGCGGGGGAGCAGTTCTTC. V usage is TRBV7-8 and J usage is TRBJ2-1; tentatively, D is TRBD2 (6 bases). CDR3 size: 13 residues. Germline assignment: CDR1 SGHVS and CDR2 FQNEAQ. V shed 5 bases and J shed 10 bases, with 15 bases lying between them. The full variable domain, in which reference TRBV7-8 and TRBJ2-1 provide the parts outside the CDR3, is GAGVSQSPRYKVAKRGQDVALRCDPISGHVSLFWYQQALGQGPEFLTYFQNEAQLDKSGLPSDRFFAERPEGSVSTLKIQRTQQEDSAVYLCASSPWGAGEQFFGPGTRLTVL.

The chain recombines TRBV12-3 or TRBV12-4 with TRBJ2-7; tentative D call: TRBD1 (6 bases). The V and J ends lost 4 bases and 0 bases respectively, with 13 bases between them. CDR3 length: 15 amino acids. CDR3: CASSSEGVSSYEQYF. CDR3 sequence (DNA): TGTGCCAGCAGTTCTGAGGGGGTGAGCTCCTACGAGCAGTACTTC.

The rearrangement uses TRBV18 and TRBJ2-1, with D unresolved. The CDR3 is 15 amino acids. Germline CDR1 and CDR2: KGHSH and LQKENI. Trimming removed 2 bases from V and 8 bases from J, with 16 bases in between. CDR3 sequence (DNA): TGTGCCAGCTCACCAGGTGGGGTACGTCGGGATGAGCAGTTCTTC. This encodes CASSPGGVRRDEQFF.

In this sample, this clonotype turned up a few times. The chain combines TRBV5-4 with TRBJ2-3; a possible D gene is TRBD1 (6 bases). The germline V gene encodes CDR1 SGHNT and CDR2 YYREEE (reference sequence). CDR3 length: 16 residues. Trimming removed 3 bases from V and 3 bases from J, with 17 bases in between. The CDR3 DNA is TGTGCCAGCAGCTCCAGCCCTTACACAGGGACAGATACGCAGTATTTT. This sequence encodes CASSSSPYTGTDTQYF.

This clonotype was detected many times. The chain uses TRBV7-9 and TRBJ2-1; D possibly corresponds to TRBD2 (6 bases). CDR1 and CDR2 (germline): SEHNR, FQNEAQ (reference sequence). The CDR3 is 14 residues long. The V gene lost 2 bases and the J gene lost 5 bases, with 10 bases spanning the gap. The CDR3 reads CASSLFGGNNEQFF. The CDR3 bases are TGTGCCAGCAGCTTATTTGGGGGGAACAATGAGCAGTTCTTC.

This chain connects TRBV10-3 to TRBJ2-5, with 7 bases fitting TRBD1. From germline, CDR1 is ENHRY and CDR2 SYGVKD. Germline trimming cut 3 bases from V and 2 bases from J; bases unmatched to any gene: 6. The CDR3 length is 15 residues. CDR3 in DNA: TGTGCCATCAGTGACTCCCCAGGGGGTCAAGAGACCCAGTACTTC. This encodes CAISDSPGGQETQYF.

There are a few counts of this clonotype. The rearrangement links TRBV7-2 to TRBJ2-3; 11 nucleotides align to TRBD1. Germline CDR1 and CDR2: SGHTA and FQGNSA. The CDR3 loop spans 17 amino acids. Trimming took 1 base from V and 5 from J; bases not matched to a gene: 8. As DNA, the CDR3 is TGTGCCAGCAGCTTAGTTGGGGGACAGGGGGTCGTAGATACGCAGTATTTT. This sequence encodes CASSLVGGQGVVDTQYF.

V and J are TRBV10-3 and TRBJ2-1; 10 bases match TRBD1. Germline-derived CDR1 and CDR2 are ENHRY and SYGVKD. The CDR3 has 19 amino acids. Germline trimming cut 5 bases from V and 0 bases from J; bases unmatched to any gene: 13. The CDR3 loop reads CAISFPGQGSPSSYNEQFF. The DNA for the CDR3 is TGTGCCATCAGTTTCCCGGGACAGGGGAGTCCAAGCTCCTACAATGAGCAGTTCTTC.

This clonotype was detected only a few times. This chain links TRBV6-5 with TRBJ2-7; D gene ambiguous. The CDR3 extends over 12 amino acids. Germline CDR1 reads MNHEY; CDR2 reads SVGAGI. Trimming stripped 7 bases from V and 6 bases from J, with 13 bases between. The CDR3 protein is CASKTPGVEQYF. The CDR3 DNA reads TGTGCCAGCAAAACCCCTGGGGTCGAGCAGTACTTC.

This chain joins TRBV20-1 and TRBJ2-7; D is uncertain. Per germline, CDR1 DFQATT and CDR2 SNEGSKA (reference sequence). This CDR3 is built from 13 residues. With 0 bases removed from V and 5 bases from J, the gap between germline ends came to 11 bases. The CDR3 DNA is TGCAGTGCTAGAGATCAAGGTAAAGACGAGCAGTACTTC. Translation: CSARDQGKDEQYF.